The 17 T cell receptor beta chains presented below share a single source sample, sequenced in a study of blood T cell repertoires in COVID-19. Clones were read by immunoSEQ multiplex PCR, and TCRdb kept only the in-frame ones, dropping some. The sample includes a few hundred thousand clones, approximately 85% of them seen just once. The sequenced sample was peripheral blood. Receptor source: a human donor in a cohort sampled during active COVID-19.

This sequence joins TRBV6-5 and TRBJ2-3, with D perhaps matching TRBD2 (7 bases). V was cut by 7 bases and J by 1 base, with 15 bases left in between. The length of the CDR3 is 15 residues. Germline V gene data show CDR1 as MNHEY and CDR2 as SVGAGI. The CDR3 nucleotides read TGTGCCAGCACAGGCGGGGGCGTCGGCACAGATACGCAGTATTTT. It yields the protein CASTGGGVGTDTQYF.

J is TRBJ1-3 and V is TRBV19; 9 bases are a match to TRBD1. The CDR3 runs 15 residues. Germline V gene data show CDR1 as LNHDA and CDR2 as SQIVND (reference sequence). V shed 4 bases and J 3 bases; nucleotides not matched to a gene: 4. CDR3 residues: CASSTGQGRGNTIYF. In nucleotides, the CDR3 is TGTGCCAGTAGTACGGGACAGGGTCGTGGAAACACCATATATTTT.

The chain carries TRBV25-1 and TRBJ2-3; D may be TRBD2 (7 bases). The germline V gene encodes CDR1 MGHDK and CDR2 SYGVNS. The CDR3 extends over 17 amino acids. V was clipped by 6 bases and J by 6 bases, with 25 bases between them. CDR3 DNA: TGTGCCAGCAGGAAAAATGCCCCCCTCGGGGGGCGGGATACGCAGTATTTT. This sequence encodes CASRKNAPLGGRDTQYF. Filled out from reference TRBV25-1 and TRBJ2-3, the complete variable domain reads EADIYQTPRYLVIGTGKKITLECSQTMGHDKMYWYQQDPGMELHLIHYSYGVNSTEKGDLSSESTVSRIRTEHFPLTLESARPSHTSQYLCASRKNAPLGGRDTQYFGPGTRLTVL.

The CDR3, as DNA: TGTGCCAGCCTACTTAATCTCGCGGACACTGAAGCTTTCTTT. Translating gives CASLLNLADTEAFF. The V call is TRBV18, the J call TRBJ1-1; no definite D call. The CDR3 runs 14 residues. Germline V CDR1 and CDR2: KGHSH, LQKENI. V lost 8 bases and J lost 3, with 16 bases in between.

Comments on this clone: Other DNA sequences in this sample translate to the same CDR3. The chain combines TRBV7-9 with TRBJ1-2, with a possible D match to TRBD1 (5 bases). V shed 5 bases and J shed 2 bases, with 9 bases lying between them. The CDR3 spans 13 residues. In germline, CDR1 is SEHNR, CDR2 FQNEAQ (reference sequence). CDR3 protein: CASSLTENYGYTF. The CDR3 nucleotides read TGTGCCAGCAGCCTGACAGAAAACTATGGCTACACCTTC.

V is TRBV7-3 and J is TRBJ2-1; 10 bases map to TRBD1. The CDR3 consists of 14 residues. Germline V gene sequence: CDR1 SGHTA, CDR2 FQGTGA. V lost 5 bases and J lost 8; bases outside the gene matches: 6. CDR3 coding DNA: TGTGCCAGCAGCCTCCGGGACAGGGGTGATGAGCAGTTCTTC. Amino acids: CASSLRDRGDEQFF. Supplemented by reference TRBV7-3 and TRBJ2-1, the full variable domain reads GAGVSQTPSNKVTEKGKYVELRCDPISGHTALYWYRQSLGQGPEFLIYFQGTGAADDSGLPNDRFFAVRPEGSVSTLKIQRTERGDSAVYLCASSLRDRGDEQFFGPGTRLTVL.

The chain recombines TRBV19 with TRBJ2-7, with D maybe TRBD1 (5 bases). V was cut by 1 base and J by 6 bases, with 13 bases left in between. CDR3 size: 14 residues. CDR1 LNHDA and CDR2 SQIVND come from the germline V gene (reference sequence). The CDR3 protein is CASSIGGGLGEQYF. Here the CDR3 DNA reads TGTGCCAGTAGTATAGGGGGCGGTTTAGGCGAGCAGTACTTC.

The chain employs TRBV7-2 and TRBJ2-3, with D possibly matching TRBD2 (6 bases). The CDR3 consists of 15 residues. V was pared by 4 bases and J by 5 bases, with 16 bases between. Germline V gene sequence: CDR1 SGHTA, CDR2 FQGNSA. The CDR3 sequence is CASSYLGGVGDTQYF. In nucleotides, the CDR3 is TGTGCCAGCAGCTACCTTGGCGGGGTAGGAGATACGCAGTATTTT.

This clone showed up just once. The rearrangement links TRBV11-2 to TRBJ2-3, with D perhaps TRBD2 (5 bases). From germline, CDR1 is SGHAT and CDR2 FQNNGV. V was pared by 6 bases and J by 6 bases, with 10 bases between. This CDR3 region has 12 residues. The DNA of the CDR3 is TGTGCCAGCAGATTAAGGAGGGATACGCAGTATTTT. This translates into CASRLRRDTQYF.

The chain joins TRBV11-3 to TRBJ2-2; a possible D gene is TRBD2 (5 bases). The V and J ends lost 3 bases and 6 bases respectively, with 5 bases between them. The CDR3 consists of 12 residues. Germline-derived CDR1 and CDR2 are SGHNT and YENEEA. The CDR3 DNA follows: TGTGCCAGCAGCTTGAGGGCCGGGGAGCTGTTTTTT. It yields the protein CASSLRAGELFF.

The DNA of the CDR3 is TGTGCCAGCTCCCCGGGACAGATCTCTGGAAACACCATATATTTT. This gives the protein CASSPGQISGNTIYF. This rearrangement joins TRBV18 to TRBJ1-3; 7 nucleotides match TRBD1. V trimming: 6 bases; J trimming: 0 bases; junction bases outside the gene matches: 5. The CDR3 totals 15 residues. Per the germline V gene, CDR1 is KGHSH and CDR2 is LQKENI.

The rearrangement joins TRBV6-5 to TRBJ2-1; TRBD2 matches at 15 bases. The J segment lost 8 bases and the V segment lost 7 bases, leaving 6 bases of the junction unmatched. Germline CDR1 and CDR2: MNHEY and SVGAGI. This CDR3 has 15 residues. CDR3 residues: CASTPGTSGGYEQFF. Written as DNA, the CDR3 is TGTGCCAGCACCCCCGGGACTAGCGGGGGGTATGAGCAGTTCTTC.

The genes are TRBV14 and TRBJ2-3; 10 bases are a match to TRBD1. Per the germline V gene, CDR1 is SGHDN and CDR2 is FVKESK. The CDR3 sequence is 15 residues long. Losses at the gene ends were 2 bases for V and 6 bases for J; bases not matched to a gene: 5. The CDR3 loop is CASSQFGTGDDTQYF. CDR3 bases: TGTGCCAGCAGCCAATTCGGGACAGGGGATGATACGCAGTATTTT.

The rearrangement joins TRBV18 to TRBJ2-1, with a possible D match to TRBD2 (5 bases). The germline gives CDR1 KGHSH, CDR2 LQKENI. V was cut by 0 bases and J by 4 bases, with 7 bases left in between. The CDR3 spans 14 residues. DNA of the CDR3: TGTGCCAGCTCACCACCAAGCGGATACAATGAGCAGTTCTTC. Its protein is CASSPPSGYNEQFF.

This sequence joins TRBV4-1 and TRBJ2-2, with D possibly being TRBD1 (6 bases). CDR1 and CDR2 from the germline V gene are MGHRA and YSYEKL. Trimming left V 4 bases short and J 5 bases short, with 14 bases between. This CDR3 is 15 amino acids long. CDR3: CASSLLQGSTGELFF. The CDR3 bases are TGCGCCAGCAGCCTGCTACAGGGCTCTACCGGGGAGCTGTTTTTT.

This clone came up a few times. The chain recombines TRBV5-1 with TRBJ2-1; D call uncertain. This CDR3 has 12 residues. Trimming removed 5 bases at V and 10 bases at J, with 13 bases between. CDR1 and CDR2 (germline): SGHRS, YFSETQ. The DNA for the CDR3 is TGCGCCAGCAGTTACATTGATGGCGAGCAGTTCTTC. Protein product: CASSYIDGEQFF.

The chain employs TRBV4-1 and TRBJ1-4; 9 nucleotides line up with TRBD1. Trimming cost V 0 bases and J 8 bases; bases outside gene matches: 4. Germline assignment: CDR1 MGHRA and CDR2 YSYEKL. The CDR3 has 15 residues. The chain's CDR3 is CASSQEGQGWEKLFF. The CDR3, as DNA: TGCGCCAGCAGCCAAGAGGGACAGGGATGGGAAAAACTGTTTTTT.